This TCR beta chain was sequenced for a study of OX40 agonist ivuxolimab in advanced cancers. Overall study context: Every 2 weeks, patients got intravenous ivuxolimab at one of six dose levels (0.01-10 mg/kg). With a range of about 20 to 79, age averaged approximately 55 years, and 70% to 85% were male.

Libraries were prepared by immunoSEQ multiplex PCR; TCRdb keeps only in-frame clonotypes and omits some of them. The data show some 69,000 clones, just over 85% seen once. Overall study findings and caveats: Mean expanded clone counts were higher in CD8+ than CD4+ T cells.

The CDR3 totals 15 residues. Looked up from germline, CDR1 is SNHLY and CDR2 is FYNNEI. V lost 0 bases, J lost 2 bases, and 10 bases lay in between. With regard to this clone: Its specificity is not known.

The chain uses TRBV2 and TRBJ1-2, with TRBD1 as a possible D gene (6 bases). This TCR was recovered from an adult with an advanced solid tumor such as melanoma, head and neck, liver or kidney cancer. The input for sequencing was CD4+ or CD8+ T cells sorted from blood, taken in a trial of the OX40 agonist ivuxolimab. The CDR3 sequence is CASSEAGGSNYGYTF. In nucleotides, the CDR3 is TGTGCCAGCAGTGAAGCCGGGGGCTCGAACTATGGCTACACCTTC.